This TCR beta chain was sequenced for a study of blood T cells in healthy people across ages. Study-wide context: When template switching was applied, about one barcoded beta molecule was captured per two T cells.

Then a second PCR, running about 7 to 11 cycles, was carried out with a sample-barcoded 5' primer and a J-beta primer mix. TCRdb reprocessed the 5' RACE reads via MiXCR and lists one record per CDR3 protein. The sample consists of some 1.8 million distinct CDR3 sequences, roughly two fifths of them appearing once. This CDR3 is 16 amino acids long. Germline CDR1 SGHDN, CDR2 FVKESK. This clonotype was picked up a small number of times. Its target is not known. Study-wide findings and caveats: There were more naive CD4+ cells and higher diversity in long-lived donors than in aged donors.

This receptor was obtained from a human donor in good health. The chain recombines TRBV14 with TRBJ2-4, with 7 bases lining up with TRBD1. The end of the DNA is better explained by TRBJ2-7, so the J call may be wrong. The sequencing sample was made of blood. The CDR3 here is CASSQDEQGIRGEQYF. The CDR3 DNA sequence: TGTGCCAGCAGCCAAGATGAACAGGGGATTCGCGGCGAGCAGTACTTC.